These T cell receptor beta chains were read from a single sample in a study of CD8+CD57+ T cells in acquired aplastic anemia. TCRdb called the reads again in MiXCR, with one record for every CDR3 protein. Among some 44,000 distinct CDR3 sequences listed, roughly 65% were seen once. The specimen sequenced was sorted CD4+, CD8+, or CD8+CD57+ T cells (not recorded which) from PBMCs. These receptor sequences come from a human donor in good health, serving as a control. The CDR3 runs from the conserved cysteine through the conserved F or W. The D gene is left open where the match is weak. Some rows mark clone size as missing; the rest say once, few, many or name a class of expanded clone.

d_gene: TRBD2; v_gene: TRBV12-3/TRBV12-4; j_gene: TRBJ2-1; abundance: many; CDR3nt: TGTGCCAGCAGTTCTGCGGGGGGAGATGAGCAGTTCTTC; CDR3aa: CASSSAGGDEQFF
d_gene: TRBD2; v_gene: TRBV2; j_gene: TRBJ2-7; abundance: .; CDR3nt: TGTGCCGGAGGGTTCGGACTAGCGGGAAGCCACGAGCAGTACTTC; CDR3aa: CAGGFGLAGSHEQYF
d_gene: TRBD1; v_gene: TRBV24-1; j_gene: TRBJ1-2; abundance: .; CDR3nt: TGTGCCACCAGGGACAGGGATAGCTATGGCTACACCTTC; CDR3aa: CATRDRDSYGYTF
d_gene: .; v_gene: TRBV10-2; j_gene: TRBJ2-5; abundance: .; CDR3nt: TGTGCCAGCAGAGCTGGCAGGGGCGAGACCCAGTACTTC; CDR3aa: CASRAGRGETQYF
d_gene: .; v_gene: TRBV2; j_gene: TRBJ2-3; abundance: .; CDR3nt: TGTGCCAGCAGTTCCGGTTATACGCAGTATTTT; CDR3aa: CASSSGYTQYF
d_gene: .; v_gene: TRBV4-2; j_gene: TRBJ1-1; abundance: .; CDR3nt: TGTGCCAGCAGCCGATGGGGGAGAGGGTCTAACACTGAAGCTTTCTTT; CDR3aa: CASSRWGRGSNTEAFF
d_gene: .; v_gene: TRBV18; j_gene: TRBJ2-7; abundance: many; CDR3nt: TGTGCCAGCTCACCAGCGGACAGTCCCTACGAGCAGTACTTC; CDR3aa: CASSPADSPYEQYF
d_gene: TRBD1; v_gene: TRBV10-3; j_gene: TRBJ2-7; abundance: .; CDR3nt: TGTGCCACGGGACAGGGACAGTACGAGCAGTACTTC; CDR3aa: CATGQGQYEQYF
d_gene: .; v_gene: TRBV7-8; j_gene: TRBJ2-7; abundance: .; CDR3nt: TGTGCCAGCAGCTTAGTGGTCTACGAGCAGTACTTC; CDR3aa: CASSLVVYEQYF
d_gene: TRBD1; v_gene: TRBV12-3/TRBV12-4; j_gene: TRBJ1-2; abundance: many; CDR3nt: TGTGCCAGCAGTTCCGGGACAGGGGGCCTCGGCTACACCTTC; CDR3aa: CASSSGTGGLGYTF
d_gene: .; v_gene: TRBV6-1; j_gene: TRBJ2-3; abundance: .; CDR3nt: TGTGCCAGCAGCGACCCAGCAGATGCAGATACGCGGTATTTT; CDR3aa: CASSDPADADTRYF
d_gene: .; v_gene: TRBV12-3/TRBV12-4; j_gene: TRBJ1-1; abundance: many; CDR3nt: TGTGCCAGCAGTCGTACAGGGAGTACTGAAGCTTTCTTT; CDR3aa: CASSRTGSTEAFF
d_gene: TRBD1; v_gene: TRBV6-4; j_gene: TRBJ1-6; abundance: medium-sized; CDR3nt: TGTGCCAGCAGTGAGGGACAGGGGGATAATTCACCCCTCCACTTT; CDR3aa: CASSEGQGDNSPLHF
d_gene: TRBD2; v_gene: TRBV6-1; j_gene: TRBJ2-7; abundance: .; CDR3nt: TGTGCCAGCAGCTCGGGGGGGTGGTGGGACAAAACCTACGAGCAGTACTTC; CDR3aa: CASSSGGWWDKTYEQYF
d_gene: .; v_gene: TRBV25-1; j_gene: TRBJ1-2; abundance: .; CDR3nt: TGTGCCAGCAGTGAAGGGCGGAACTATGGCTACACCTTC; CDR3aa: CASSEGRNYGYTF
d_gene: TRBD1; v_gene: TRBV5-8; j_gene: TRBJ2-7; abundance: many; CDR3nt: TGTGCCAGCACTCCCGGGGCAGGGGGTATAAGCGAGCAGTACTTC; CDR3aa: CASTPGAGGISEQYF
d_gene: TRBD2; v_gene: TRBV20-1; j_gene: TRBJ2-5; abundance: .; CDR3nt: TGCAGTGCTGGAGCGGGGGCGGGGGAGACCCAGTACTTC; CDR3aa: CSAGAGAGETQYF
d_gene: .; v_gene: TRBV15; j_gene: TRBJ2-7; abundance: .; CDR3nt: TGTGCCACCAGCACCTCCGGGACCACTCGGAACGAGCAGTACTTC; CDR3aa: CATSTSGTTRNEQYF
d_gene: .; v_gene: TRBV7-9; j_gene: TRBJ2-7; abundance: .; CDR3nt: TGTGCCAGCAGCTTAGAAGGAAGCGAGCAGTACTTC; CDR3aa: CASSLEGSEQYF
d_gene: .; v_gene: TRBV7-6; j_gene: TRBJ1-5; abundance: .; CDR3nt: TGTGCCAGCAGCTTAGCGCCCAGCCCCACAGATACGCAGCATTTT; CDR3aa: CASSLAPSPTDTQHF
d_gene: .; v_gene: TRBV27; j_gene: TRBJ2-7; abundance: .; CDR3nt: TGTGCCAGCAGACGACCTGGGGCCTACGAGCAGTACTTC; CDR3aa: CASRRPGAYEQYF
d_gene: .; v_gene: TRBV29-1; j_gene: TRBJ1-6; abundance: .; CDR3nt: TGCAGCGTTGGAAGCTCCTATAATTCACCCCTCCACTTT; CDR3aa: CSVGSSYNSPLHF
d_gene: .; v_gene: TRBV7-9; j_gene: TRBJ2-3; abundance: many; CDR3nt: TGTGCCAGCCGCCCGTTCGGAGGGTTTAACGATACGCAGTATTTT; CDR3aa: CASRPFGGFNDTQYF
d_gene: .; v_gene: TRBV7-9; j_gene: TRBJ2-7; abundance: medium-sized; CDR3nt: TGTGCCAGCAGCCGACTTCGGACCGATAGCTATTACTTC; CDR3aa: CASSRLRTDSYYF
d_gene: .; v_gene: TRBV19; j_gene: TRBJ1-6; abundance: .; CDR3nt: TGTGCCAGTAGTCGAACACGTTCCTCCTATAATTCACCCCTCCACTTT; CDR3aa: CASSRTRSSYNSPLHF
d_gene: .; v_gene: TRBV7-2; j_gene: TRBJ1-2; abundance: few; CDR3nt: TGTGCCAGCAGCTCTACTAACTATGGCTACACCTTC; CDR3aa: CASSSTNYGYTF
d_gene: TRBD1; v_gene: TRBV10-3; j_gene: TRBJ1-2; abundance: few; CDR3nt: TGTGCCATCCTCCCCGGGACAGGGAACGATGGCTACACCTTC; CDR3aa: CAILPGTGNDGYTF
d_gene: TRBD1; v_gene: TRBV20-1; j_gene: TRBJ1-2; abundance: .; CDR3nt: TGCAGTGTTCAAGGACAGGGGGCGGTCTACACCTTC; CDR3aa: CSVQGQGAVYTF
d_gene: .; v_gene: TRBV28; j_gene: TRBJ2-7; abundance: many; CDR3nt: TGTGCCAGCAGTTTCGGGGATTTGGAGCAGTACTTC; CDR3aa: CASSFGDLEQYF
d_gene: .; v_gene: TRBV10-1; j_gene: TRBJ2-3; abundance: few; CDR3nt: TGCGCCAGCAGTGAGTATACGGGAGCAGATACGCAGTATTTT; CDR3aa: CASSEYTGADTQYF
d_gene: .; v_gene: TRBV7-9; j_gene: TRBJ2-1; abundance: many; CDR3nt: TGTGCCAGCAGCGGGGCCTCCGAGGGGAATGAGCAGTTCTTC; CDR3aa: CASSGASEGNEQFF
d_gene: .; v_gene: TRBV25-1; j_gene: TRBJ2-5; abundance: .; CDR3nt: TGTGCCAGCAGTGAAAACACACAAGAGACCCAGTACTTC; CDR3aa: CASSENTQETQYF
d_gene: .; v_gene: TRBV7-7; j_gene: TRBJ2-2; abundance: few; CDR3nt: TGTGCTAGCAGCTTAGGAGGGGCCGGGGAGCTGTTTTTT; CDR3aa: CASSLGGAGELFF
d_gene: .; v_gene: TRBV6-5; j_gene: TRBJ2-7; abundance: .; CDR3nt: TGTGCCAGCAGTTACGGGGGGGCGGGCGAGCAGTACTTC; CDR3aa: CASSYGGAGEQYF
d_gene: TRBD1; v_gene: TRBV27; j_gene: TRBJ1-2; abundance: .; CDR3nt: TGTGCCAGCAGTCTAGGGACAGGGGGCGATGGCTACACCTTC; CDR3aa: CASSLGTGGDGYTF
d_gene: .; v_gene: TRBV9; j_gene: TRBJ1-1; abundance: .; CDR3nt: TGTGCCAGCAGCGGAACCGGGACGGCTCCTATTCGGGAAGCTTTCTTT; CDR3aa: CASSGTGTAPIREAFF
d_gene: TRBD2; v_gene: TRBV3-1; j_gene: TRBJ2-1; abundance: .; CDR3nt: TGTGCCAGCAGCCAATGGACTAGCGGGGGGGCAATCAATGAGCAGTTCTTC; CDR3aa: CASSQWTSGGAINEQFF
d_gene: .; v_gene: TRBV24-1; j_gene: TRBJ1-1; abundance: few; CDR3nt: TGTGCCACCAGTGATTCCCGGGCTAAATCAGGCACTGAAGCTTTCTTT; CDR3aa: CATSDSRAKSGTEAFF
d_gene: TRBD1; v_gene: TRBV12-3/TRBV12-4; j_gene: TRBJ2-7; abundance: .; CDR3nt: TGTGCCAGCAGTTGTGGGACAGGGACCCACGAGCAGTACTTC; CDR3aa: CASSCGTGTHEQYF
d_gene: TRBD1; v_gene: TRBV19; j_gene: TRBJ2-7; abundance: medium-sized; CDR3nt: TGTGCCAGTAAGGAGACAGGGCCCTACGAGCAGTACTTC; CDR3aa: CASKETGPYEQYF
d_gene: .; v_gene: TRBV29-1; j_gene: TRBJ2-1; abundance: .; CDR3nt: TGCAGCGGGGGGACGGCCTACAATGAGCAGTTCTTC; CDR3aa: CSGGTAYNEQFF
d_gene: TRBD1; v_gene: TRBV9; j_gene: TRBJ2-3; abundance: many; CDR3nt: TGTGCCAGCAGCGTAGGGACAGGGGGCCCCACAGATACGCAGTATTTT; CDR3aa: CASSVGTGGPTDTQYF
d_gene: .; v_gene: TRBV19; j_gene: TRBJ2-7; abundance: .; CDR3nt: TGTGCCAGTAGTATAAATAGCGTTCCGGACGAGCAGTACTTC; CDR3aa: CASSINSVPDEQYF
d_gene: TRBD1; v_gene: TRBV15; j_gene: TRBJ2-7; abundance: few; CDR3nt: TGTGCCACCAGCAGGACAGGGGTCTCCTACGAGCAGTACTTC; CDR3aa: CATSRTGVSYEQYF
d_gene: .; v_gene: TRBV28; j_gene: TRBJ2-7; abundance: many; CDR3nt: TGTGCCAGCAGTTTAAACTACCAGCAGTACTTC; CDR3aa: CASSLNYQQYF
d_gene: TRBD1; v_gene: TRBV25-1; j_gene: TRBJ1-1; abundance: few; CDR3nt: TGTGCCAGCAGTGTGACAGGGGTGAACACTGAAGCTTTCTTT; CDR3aa: CASSVTGVNTEAFF
d_gene: .; v_gene: TRBV7-2; j_gene: TRBJ1-6; abundance: .; CDR3nt: TGTGCCAGCAGCGTTCCCGGGACGCGGTCACCCCTCCACTTT; CDR3aa: CASSVPGTRSPLHF
d_gene: TRBD2; v_gene: TRBV4-3; j_gene: TRBJ2-3; abundance: .; CDR3nt: TGCGCCAGCAGCCTAACTAGCGGGAGGACAGATACGCAGTATTTT; CDR3aa: CASSLTSGRTDTQYF
d_gene: .; v_gene: TRBV2; j_gene: TRBJ2-7; abundance: .; CDR3nt: TGTGCCAGCAGGCAGGCCGAGCAGTACTTC; CDR3aa: CASRQAEQYF
d_gene: .; v_gene: TRBV7-6; j_gene: TRBJ2-1; abundance: few; CDR3nt: TGTGCCAGCAGCCCTTCTGCGTACAATGAGCAGTTCTTC; CDR3aa: CASSPSAYNEQFF
d_gene: .; v_gene: TRBV4-3; j_gene: TRBJ1-1; abundance: many; CDR3nt: TGCGCCAGCAGCCAAACACAGACCATGAACACTGAAGCTTTCTTT; CDR3aa: CASSQTQTMNTEAFF
d_gene: TRBD2; v_gene: TRBV19; j_gene: TRBJ2-5; abundance: few; CDR3nt: TGTGCCAGTAGCCGGGGGGGCCTAGGAGAGACCCAGTACTTC; CDR3aa: CASSRGGLGETQYF
d_gene: TRBD1; v_gene: TRBV7-2; j_gene: TRBJ1-2; abundance: .; CDR3nt: TGTGCCAGCAGCTTATCGGGACAGGGGGCGCTTGGCTACACCTTC; CDR3aa: CASSLSGQGALGYTF
d_gene: TRBD1; v_gene: TRBV24-1; j_gene: TRBJ2-5; abundance: once; CDR3nt: TGTGCCACCAGTCCTAGGGGGCAGGGGGCGGAGACCCAGTACTTC; CDR3aa: CATSPRGQGAETQYF
d_gene: .; v_gene: TRBV25-1; j_gene: TRBJ2-3; abundance: .; CDR3nt: TGTGCCAGCAGAGGACAGGGACTAACAGATACGCAGTATTTT; CDR3aa: CASRGQGLTDTQYF
d_gene: TRBD1; v_gene: TRBV10-1; j_gene: TRBJ1-1; abundance: .; CDR3nt: TGCGCCAGCAGTGTCGGGCAGGGGGCGCAGGGCACTGAAGCTTTCTTT; CDR3aa: CASSVGQGAQGTEAFF
d_gene: .; v_gene: TRBV2; j_gene: TRBJ2-2; abundance: once; CDR3nt: TGTGCCAGCAGTGACCAGGCAGCTTACACCGGGGAGCTGTTTTTT; CDR3aa: CASSDQAAYTGELFF
d_gene: TRBD1; v_gene: TRBV10-3; j_gene: TRBJ2-7; abundance: .; CDR3nt: TGTGCCATCAGACCGACAGGGGGCCTTTCCTACGAGCAGTACTTC; CDR3aa: CAIRPTGGLSYEQYF
d_gene: .; v_gene: TRBV25-1; j_gene: TRBJ1-4; abundance: .; CDR3nt: TGTGCCAGCACCTCGCCAGATGAAAAACTGTTTTTT; CDR3aa: CASTSPDEKLFF
d_gene: TRBD1; v_gene: TRBV9; j_gene: TRBJ1-6; abundance: medium-sized; CDR3nt: TGTGCCAGCAGCGTAGAGGGGGGACAGGGGGGTTCACCCCTCCACTTT; CDR3aa: CASSVEGGQGGSPLHF